Below are 18 T cell receptor beta chains sequenced from a single sample in a study of T cell responses to AZD1222 COVID-19 vaccine. Only in-frame clones appear in the TCRdb table, and some are missing; sequencing was by immunoSEQ multiplex PCR. The table has under 150,000 clones, 90% to 95% seen once. This specimen was peripheral blood, taken 28 days after the second AZD1222 dose. The receptors derive from an adult who received the AZD1222 COVID-19 vaccine.

V gene TRBV10-2 combines with J gene TRBJ1-4; D remains ambiguous. The V and J ends lost 7 bases and 0 bases respectively, with 12 bases between them. Per the germline V gene, CDR1 is WSHSY and CDR2 is SAAADI. This CDR3 is 15 amino acids long. CDR3 protein: CASTQSGATNEKLFF. The CDR3 bases are TGCGCCAGCACCCAGTCCGGAGCAACTAATGAAAAACTGTTTTTT.

The chain carries TRBV28 and TRBJ1-1; D perhaps matches TRBD1 (5 bases). The germline CDR1 and CDR2 sequences are MDHEN and SYDVKM. The CDR3 runs to 16 residues. V was shortened by 1 base and J by 1 base, with 13 bases between the two germline ends. The CDR3 is CASSLSPQVGNTEAFF. The CDR3 nucleotides read TGTGCCAGCAGTTTATCCCCACAGGTGGGGAACACTGAAGCTTTCTTT.

This chain links TRBV27 with TRBJ2-7; a weak D match, TRBD2 (7 bases). V lost 5 bases and J 6 bases, leaving 26 bases between the germline ends. The CDR3 spans 17 residues. Germline CDR1 reads MNHEY; CDR2 reads SMNVEV (reference sequence). CDR3 sequence reads: CASSPPAGRGGRLEQYF. The CDR3 DNA reads TGTGCCAGCAGTCCTCCTGCGGGAAGGGGGGGTCGACTCGAGCAGTACTTC.

V gene TRBV9 combines with J gene TRBJ1-1, with D possibly being TRBD1 (5 bases). V was cut by 4 bases and J by 8 bases, with 9 bases left in between. The germline gives CDR1 SGDLS, CDR2 YYNGEE. This CDR3 region has 11 residues. The DNA of the CDR3 is TGTGCCAGCAGCTCCCGGGGCGAAGCTTTCTTT. It yields the protein CASSSRGEAFF.

The genes are TRBV28 and TRBJ1-6, with D maybe TRBD1 (5 bases). Germline V gene lookup returns CDR1 MDHEN and CDR2 SYDVKM. Trimming removed 4 bases from V and 13 bases from J, with 20 bases in between. The CDR3 length is 15 residues. CDR3 nucleotide sequence: TGTGCCAGCAGTTCAACCGGGACCCCCTCTGGGCCCCTCCACTTT. This encodes CASSSTGTPSGPLHF.

CDR3 amino acids: CASSPTSRGNYEQYF. CDR3 DNA: TGTGCCAGCAGCCCCACCTCGAGGGGAAACTACGAGCAGTACTTC. The chain joins TRBV6-6 to TRBJ2-7, with D perhaps being TRBD1 or TRBD2 (5 bases each). Trimming removed 6 bases from V and 3 bases from J, with 18 bases in between. CDR3 length: 15 amino acids. In germline, CDR1 is MNHNY, CDR2 SVGAGI (reference sequence).

V usage is TRBV4-3 and J usage is TRBJ1-2, with TRBD1 identical over 7 bases. V shed 1 base and J 7 bases; nucleotides not matched to a gene: 9. The CDR3 runs 15 residues. In germline, CDR1 is LGHNA, CDR2 YSLEER. The CDR3: CASSQALTGVGGYTF. The DNA of the CDR3 is TGCGCCAGCAGCCAAGCCCTAACAGGGGTTGGTGGCTACACCTTC.

This clone was recorded a few times. Here the CDR3 DNA reads TGCGCCAGCAGCTTAAATCCCGGGACTAGCGGGAGTTTGGGGAATGAGCAGTTCTTC. Translating it yields CASSLNPGTSGSLGNEQFF. The J gene is TRBJ2-1, the V gene TRBV5-1, with TRBD2 matching over 14 bases. The ends lost 2 bases at V and 7 bases at J; junction bases unmatched: 14. The CDR3 extends over 19 amino acids. Germline V gene data show CDR1 as SGHRS and CDR2 as YFSETQ.

The V and J genes are TRBV9 and TRBJ2-1; D possibly corresponds to TRBD2 (6 bases). Germline loops: CDR1 SGDLS, CDR2 YYNGEE. The V gene lost 5 bases and the J gene lost 3 bases, with 15 bases spanning the gap. The CDR3 contains 15 residues. For the CDR3, the DNA is TGTGCCAGCAGGGCTGGGACTGGAAACTACAATGAGCAGTTCTTC. Translation gives CASRAGTGNYNEQFF.

This chain links TRBV7-2 with TRBJ2-1, with 7 bases aligning to TRBD2. The CDR3 totals 17 residues. CDR1 is SGHTA, CDR2 FQGNSA, per germline. J gave up 3 bases and V 5 bases, and 13 bases lay outside the gene matches. The CDR3 region has the DNA TGTGCCAGCAGCGGAAGAACAGCGGGATCGGGCTACAATGAGCAGTTCTTC. This sequence encodes CASSGRTAGSGYNEQFF.

The chain links TRBV28 to TRBJ1-1; D is perhaps TRBD1 (5 bases). CDR1 and CDR2 (germline): MDHEN, SYDVKM. Trimming removed 2 bases at V and 3 bases at J, with 19 bases between. The CDR3 runs to 17 residues. The CDR3 nucleotides are TGTGCCAGCAGTTTAATATCCTTCGTTGGGGGTGACACTGAAGCTTTCTTT. Translating gives CASSLISFVGGDTEAFF.

This chain connects TRBV7-9 to TRBJ2-7, with TRBD2 matching over 8 bases. Per germline, CDR1 SEHNR and CDR2 FQNEAQ (reference sequence). V lost 5 bases, J lost 4 bases, and 10 bases stayed unmatched. This CDR3 has 15 amino acids. DNA of the CDR3: TGTGCCAGCAGCCACACCAGCGGGAGACTGTACGAGCAGTACTTC. Translation: CASSHTSGRLYEQYF.

This chain uses TRBV5-1 with TRBJ2-7; 8 positions match TRBD2. Looked up from germline, CDR1 is SGHRS and CDR2 is YFSETQ. The CDR3 sequence is 14 residues long. V shed 4 bases, J shed 4 bases, and the junction held 7 bases outside the gene matches. CDR3 nucleotides: TGCGCCAGCAGCCTGGGACTAGGAAGATACGAGCAGTACTTC. Encoded protein: CASSLGLGRYEQYF.

The V and J genes are TRBV28 and TRBJ1-4; D ambiguous. This CDR3 comprises 15 residues. Germline CDR1 is MDHEN and CDR2 is SYDVKM. Between the trimmed V and J ends, which lost 6 bases and 0 bases, there was a span of 11 bases. This CDR3 is CASRPQAATNEKLFF. Written as DNA, the CDR3 is TGTGCCAGCAGACCCCAGGCCGCAACTAATGAAAAACTGTTTTTT.

To note about this clone: The junction departs from germline at one end; a sequencing error may be responsible. The chain carries TRBV12-5 and TRBJ2-3; D possibly corresponds to TRBD2 (7 bases). This CDR3 has 16 amino acids. Germline V CDR1 and CDR2: LGHNT, FRNRAP. CDR3 sequence reads: CASALVRGASTDTQYF. CDR3 DNA sequence: TGTGCTAGTGCTTTGGTACGGGGGGCAAGCACAGATACGCAGTATTTT.

This sequence joins TRBV7-8 and TRBJ2-1, with 12 bases identical to TRBD2. This CDR3 comprises 16 residues. The ends lost 0 bases at V and 4 bases at J; junction bases unmatched: 1. Germline CDR1 is SGHVS and CDR2 is FQNEAQ. The chain's CDR3 is CASSLALAGGYNEQFF. The CDR3 nucleotides read TGTGCCAGCAGCTTAGCACTAGCGGGAGGTTACAATGAGCAGTTCTTC. Full variable domain (outside the CDR3, taken from reference TRBV7-8 and TRBJ2-1): GAGVSQSPRYKVAKRGQDVALRCDPISGHVSLFWYQQALGQGPEFLTYFQNEAQLDKSGLPSDRFFAERPEGSVSTLKIQRTQQEDSAVYLCASSLALAGGYNEQFFGPGTRLTVL.

The rearrangement joins TRBV7-2 to TRBJ2-7; TRBD1 agrees at 8 bases. Germline V CDR1 and CDR2: SGHTA, FQGNSA. With V trimmed by 1 base and J by 5 bases, 1 base remained unmatched. This CDR3 is 13 amino acids long. The CDR3 protein is CASSLVQGDEQYF. In DNA form, the CDR3 reads TGTGCCAGCAGCTTAGTACAGGGGGACGAGCAGTACTTC.

This clone was picked up a small number of times. This chain connects TRBV18 to TRBJ1-2, with D perhaps matching TRBD1 (5 bases). The CDR3 runs 13 residues. Trimming pared 3 bases from V and 6 bases from J, leaving 11 bases between. Germline CDR1 reads KGHSH; CDR2 reads LQKENI. CDR3 bases: TGTGCCAGCTCACCTAAAGGGGTCGATGGCTACACCTTC. Residues: CASSPKGVDGYTF. The variable domain in full, completed from reference TRBV18 and TRBJ1-2, reads NAGVMQNPRHLVRRRGQEARLRCSPMKGHSHVYWYRQLPEEGLKFMVYLQKENIIDESGMPKERFSAEFPKEGPSILRIQQVVRGDSAAYFCASSPKGVDGYTFGSGTRLTVV.